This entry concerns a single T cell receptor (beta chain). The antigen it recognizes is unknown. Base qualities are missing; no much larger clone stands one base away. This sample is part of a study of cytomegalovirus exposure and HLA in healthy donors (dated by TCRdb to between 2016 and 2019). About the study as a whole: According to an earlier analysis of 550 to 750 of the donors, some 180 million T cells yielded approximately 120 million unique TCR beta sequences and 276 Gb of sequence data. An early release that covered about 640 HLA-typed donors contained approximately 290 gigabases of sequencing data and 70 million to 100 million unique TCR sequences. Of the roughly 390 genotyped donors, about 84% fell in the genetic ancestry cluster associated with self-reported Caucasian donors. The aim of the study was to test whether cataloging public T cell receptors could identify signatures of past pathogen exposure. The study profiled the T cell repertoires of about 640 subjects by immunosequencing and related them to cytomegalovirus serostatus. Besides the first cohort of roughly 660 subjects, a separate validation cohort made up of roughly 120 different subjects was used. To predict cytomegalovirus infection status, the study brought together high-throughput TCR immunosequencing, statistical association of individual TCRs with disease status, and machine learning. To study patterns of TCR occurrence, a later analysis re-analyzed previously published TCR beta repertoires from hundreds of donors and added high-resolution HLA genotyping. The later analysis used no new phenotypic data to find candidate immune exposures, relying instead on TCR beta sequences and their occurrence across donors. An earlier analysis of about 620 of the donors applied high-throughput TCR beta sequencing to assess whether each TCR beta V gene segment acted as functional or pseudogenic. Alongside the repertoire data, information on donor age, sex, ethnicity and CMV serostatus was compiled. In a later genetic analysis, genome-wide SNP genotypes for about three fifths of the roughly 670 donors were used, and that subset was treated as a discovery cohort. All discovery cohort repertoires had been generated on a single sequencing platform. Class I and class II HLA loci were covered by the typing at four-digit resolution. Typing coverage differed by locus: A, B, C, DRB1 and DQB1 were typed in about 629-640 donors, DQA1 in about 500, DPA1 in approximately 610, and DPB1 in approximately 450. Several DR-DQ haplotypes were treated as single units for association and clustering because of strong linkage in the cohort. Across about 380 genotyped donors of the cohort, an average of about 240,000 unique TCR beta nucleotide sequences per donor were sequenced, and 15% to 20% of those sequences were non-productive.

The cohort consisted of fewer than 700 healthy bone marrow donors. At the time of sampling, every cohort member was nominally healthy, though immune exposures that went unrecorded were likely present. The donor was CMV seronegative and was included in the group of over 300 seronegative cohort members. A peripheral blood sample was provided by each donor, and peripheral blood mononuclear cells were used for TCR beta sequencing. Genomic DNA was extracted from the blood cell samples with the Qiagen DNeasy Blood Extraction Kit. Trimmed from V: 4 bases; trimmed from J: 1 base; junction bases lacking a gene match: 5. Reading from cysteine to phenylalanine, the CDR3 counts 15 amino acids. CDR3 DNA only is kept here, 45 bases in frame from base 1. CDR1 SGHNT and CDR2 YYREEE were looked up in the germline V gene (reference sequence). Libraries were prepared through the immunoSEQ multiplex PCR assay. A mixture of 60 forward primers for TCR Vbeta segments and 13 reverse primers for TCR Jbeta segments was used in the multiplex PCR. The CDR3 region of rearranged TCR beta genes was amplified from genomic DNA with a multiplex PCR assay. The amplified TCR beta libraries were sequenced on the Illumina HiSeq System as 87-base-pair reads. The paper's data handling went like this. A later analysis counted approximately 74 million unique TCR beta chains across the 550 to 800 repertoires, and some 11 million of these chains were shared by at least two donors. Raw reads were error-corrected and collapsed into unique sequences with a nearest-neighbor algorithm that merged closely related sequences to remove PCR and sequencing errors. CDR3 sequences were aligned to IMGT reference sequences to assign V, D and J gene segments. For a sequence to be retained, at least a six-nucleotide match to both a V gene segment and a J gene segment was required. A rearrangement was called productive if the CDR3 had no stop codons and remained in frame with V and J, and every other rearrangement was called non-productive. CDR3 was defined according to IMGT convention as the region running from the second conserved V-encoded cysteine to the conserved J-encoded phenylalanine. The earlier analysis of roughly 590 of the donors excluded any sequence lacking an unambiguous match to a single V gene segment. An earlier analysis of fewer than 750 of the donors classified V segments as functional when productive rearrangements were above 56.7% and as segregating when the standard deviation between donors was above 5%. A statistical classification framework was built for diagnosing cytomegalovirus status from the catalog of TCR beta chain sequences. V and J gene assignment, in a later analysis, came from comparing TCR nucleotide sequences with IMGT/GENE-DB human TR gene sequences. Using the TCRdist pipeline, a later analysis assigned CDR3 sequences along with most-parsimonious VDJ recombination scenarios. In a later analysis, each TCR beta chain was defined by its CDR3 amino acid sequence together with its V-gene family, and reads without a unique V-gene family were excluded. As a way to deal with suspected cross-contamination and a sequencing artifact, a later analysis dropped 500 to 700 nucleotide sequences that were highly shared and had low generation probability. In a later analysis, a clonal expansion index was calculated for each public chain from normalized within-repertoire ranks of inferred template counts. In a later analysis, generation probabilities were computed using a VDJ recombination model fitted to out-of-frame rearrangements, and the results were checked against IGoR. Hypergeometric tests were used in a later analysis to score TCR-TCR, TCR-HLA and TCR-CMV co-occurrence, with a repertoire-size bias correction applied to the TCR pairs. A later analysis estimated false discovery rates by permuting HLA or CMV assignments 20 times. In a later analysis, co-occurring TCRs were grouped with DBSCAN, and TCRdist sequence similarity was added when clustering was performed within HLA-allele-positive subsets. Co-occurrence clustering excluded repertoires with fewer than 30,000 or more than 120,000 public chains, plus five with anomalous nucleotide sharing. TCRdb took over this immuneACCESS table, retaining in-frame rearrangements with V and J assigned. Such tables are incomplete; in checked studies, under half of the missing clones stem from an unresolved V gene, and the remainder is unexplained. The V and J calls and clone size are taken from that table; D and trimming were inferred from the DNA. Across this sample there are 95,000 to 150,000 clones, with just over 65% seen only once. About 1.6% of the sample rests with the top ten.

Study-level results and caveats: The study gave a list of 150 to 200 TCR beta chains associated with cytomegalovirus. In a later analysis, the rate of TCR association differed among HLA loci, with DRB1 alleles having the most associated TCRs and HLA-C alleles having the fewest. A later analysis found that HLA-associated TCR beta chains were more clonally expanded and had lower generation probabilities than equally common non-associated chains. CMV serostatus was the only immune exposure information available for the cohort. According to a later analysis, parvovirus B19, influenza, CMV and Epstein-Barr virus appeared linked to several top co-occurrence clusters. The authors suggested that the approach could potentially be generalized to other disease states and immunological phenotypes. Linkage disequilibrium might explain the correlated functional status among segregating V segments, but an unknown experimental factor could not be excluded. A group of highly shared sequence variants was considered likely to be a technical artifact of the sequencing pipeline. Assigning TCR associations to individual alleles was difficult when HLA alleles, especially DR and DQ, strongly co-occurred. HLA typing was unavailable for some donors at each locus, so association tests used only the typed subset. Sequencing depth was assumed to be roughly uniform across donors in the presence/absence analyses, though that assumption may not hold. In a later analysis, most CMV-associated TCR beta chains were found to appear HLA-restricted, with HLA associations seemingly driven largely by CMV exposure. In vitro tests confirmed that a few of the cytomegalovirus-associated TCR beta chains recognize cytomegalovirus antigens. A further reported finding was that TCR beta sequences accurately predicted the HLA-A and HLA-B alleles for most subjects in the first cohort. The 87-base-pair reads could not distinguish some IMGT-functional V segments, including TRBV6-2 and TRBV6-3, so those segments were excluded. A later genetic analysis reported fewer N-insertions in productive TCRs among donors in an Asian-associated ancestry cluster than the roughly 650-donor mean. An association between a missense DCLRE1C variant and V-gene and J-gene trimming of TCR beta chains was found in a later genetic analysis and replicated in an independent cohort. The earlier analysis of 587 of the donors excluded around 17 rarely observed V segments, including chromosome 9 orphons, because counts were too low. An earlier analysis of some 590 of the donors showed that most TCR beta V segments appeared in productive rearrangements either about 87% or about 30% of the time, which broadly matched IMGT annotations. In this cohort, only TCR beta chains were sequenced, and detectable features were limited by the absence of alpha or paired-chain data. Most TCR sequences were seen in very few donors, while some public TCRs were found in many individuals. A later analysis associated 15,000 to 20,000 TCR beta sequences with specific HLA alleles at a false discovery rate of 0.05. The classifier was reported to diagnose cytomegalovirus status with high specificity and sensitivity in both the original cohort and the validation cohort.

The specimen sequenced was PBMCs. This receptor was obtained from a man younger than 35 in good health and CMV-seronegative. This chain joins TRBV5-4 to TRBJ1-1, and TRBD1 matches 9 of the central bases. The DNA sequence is TGTGCCAGCAGCCAGGACAGGGGAGGGAACACTGAAGCTTTCTTT. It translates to CASSQDRGGNTEAFF.